This TCR beta chain was obtained from a study of regulatory T cells in long-lasting Graves disease. Combining iRepertoire HTBI primers with Arm-PCR of CDR3 regions, the authors built TCR beta libraries. One entry per CDR3 protein, called by TCRdb with MiXCR from the multiplex PCR reads. In the table there are 410,000 or so distinct CDR3 sequences, 15% of which are singletons. The CDR3 runs to 12 residues. V gave up 5 bases and J gave up 6 bases, with 11 bases separating them. In this sample, this clonotype turned up many times. The time point: newly diagnosed GD, antithyroid drugs for less than 3 months. RNA from PBMCs was the source of the TCR library. This sample also belongs to another study, concerning T cells in Graves' hyperthyroidism and ophthalmopathy.

The specimen was peripheral blood mononuclear cells (PBMCs), collected at new diagnosis, from a patient treated with antithyroid drugs. The rearrangement links TRBV12-3 or TRBV12-4 to TRBJ2-7; D possibly corresponds to TRBD2 (5 bases). This receptor was identified in a young woman with Graves disease. This CDR3 is CASSPHRGEQYF. The CDR3 DNA follows: TGTGCCAGCAGTCCCCACCGGGGCGAGCAGTACTTC.